This TCR beta chain was retrieved from a study of tumor and adjacent non-tumor tissue in lung cancer. The library came from three nested PCR rounds adapted from ARM-PCR protocols. TCRdb analysed the multiplex PCR reads with MiXCR anew, one entry per CDR3 protein. Among 44,000 or so distinct CDR3 sequences listed, roughly 60% were seen once. The template was RNA from unsorted bulk tissue. This non-tumor lung sample came from over 3 cm beyond the tumor edge. This CDR3 has 15 amino acids. Overall study results and limits: Higher tumor TCR diversity was associated with shorter survival.

This clonotype was seen more than once but under ten times. The target antigen is unknown. The junction and the germline gene differ at one end; a read error may be behind it. The rearrangement links TRBV12-3 or TRBV12-4 to TRBJ1-4; D is uncertain. The sequencing input was distant non-tumor lung tissue. The TCR was taken from a woman between 40 and 50 years old with non-small cell lung cancer. The CDR3 DNA reads as TGTGCCAGTAGTTCTCACCTTGCAACTAATGAAAAACTGTTTTTT. Protein product: CASSSHLATNEKLFF.